The 3 T cell receptor beta chains listed next were all sequenced from one sample in a study of T-cell memory formation after mild COVID-19. TCRdb independently ran MiXCR on the 5' RACE reads; one entry per CDR3 protein. The profile shows 120,000 to 150,000 distinct CDR3 sequences, 15% to 20% of them singletons. The sequenced sample consisted of PBMCs or a T cell subset sorted from them (not recorded which). The receptors derive from an adult woman who had mild COVID-19 (a few samples of this study predate the infection). Cell type and time point are not known.

The chain combines TRBV5-1 with TRBJ2-5, with D tentatively TRBD1 (5 bases). Germline CDR1 SGHRS, CDR2 YFSETQ. This CDR3 comprises 14 residues. V lost 1 base and J lost 2, with 9 bases in between. CDR3 coding DNA: TGCGCCAGCAGCTTGACGACAGTGCAAGAGACCCAGTACTTC. It codes for CASSLTTVQETQYF.

J is TRBJ1-1 and V is TRBV18; D may be TRBD1 (5 bases). The CDR3 has 14 residues. V lost 3 bases and J lost 1, with 9 bases in between. Germline values: CDR1 KGHSH, CDR2 LQKENI. In DNA form, the CDR3 reads TGTGCCAGCTCACCCGTGGGGGGGAACACTGAAGCTTTCTTT. Protein: CASSPVGGNTEAFF.

This clonotype was detected a few times. The chain is built from TRBV29-1 and TRBJ2-6, with 11 bases aligning to TRBD2. Germline V lookup: CDR1 SQVTM, CDR2 ANQGSEA. The CDR3 runs to 14 residues. The CDR3 nucleotides are TGCTCTGCTAGCGGGAGGTCTGGGGCCAACGTCCTGACTTTC. It encodes CSASGRSGANVLTF. Full variable domain (outside the CDR3, taken from reference TRBV29-1 and TRBJ2-6): SAVISQKPSRDICQRGTSLTIQCQVDSQVTMMFWYRQQPGQSLTLIATANQGSEATYESGFVIDKFPISRPNLTFSTLTVSNMSPEDSSIYLCSASGRSGANVLTFGAGSRLTVL.